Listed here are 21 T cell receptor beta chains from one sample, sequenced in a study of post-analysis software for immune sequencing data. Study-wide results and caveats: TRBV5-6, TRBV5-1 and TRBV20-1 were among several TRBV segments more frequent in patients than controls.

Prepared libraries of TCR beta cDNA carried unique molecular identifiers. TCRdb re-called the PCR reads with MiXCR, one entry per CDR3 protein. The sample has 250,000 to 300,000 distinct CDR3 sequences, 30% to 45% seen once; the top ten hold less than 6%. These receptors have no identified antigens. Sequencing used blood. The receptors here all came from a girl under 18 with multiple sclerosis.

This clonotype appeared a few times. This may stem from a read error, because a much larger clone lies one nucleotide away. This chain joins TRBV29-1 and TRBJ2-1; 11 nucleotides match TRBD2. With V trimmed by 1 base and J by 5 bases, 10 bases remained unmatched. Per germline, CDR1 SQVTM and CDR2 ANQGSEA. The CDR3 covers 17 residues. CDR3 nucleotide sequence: TGCAGCGTTGAAGGTCTCGGACTAGCGGGTGGGGACAATGAGCAGTTCTTC. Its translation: CSVEGLGLAGGDNEQFF.

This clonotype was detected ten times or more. The chain's CDR3 is CASSLALLASGFF. CDR3 bases: TGTGCCAGCAGCTTAGCGCTATTGGCTAGCGGGTTCTTC. The chain is built from TRBV7-2 and TRBJ2-1; TRBD2 aligns across 7 bases. CDR1 SGHTA and CDR2 FQGNSA come from the germline V gene. This CDR3 is built from 13 residues. Germline trimming cut 0 bases from V and 15 bases from J; bases unmatched to any gene: 8. Together with reference TRBV7-2 and TRBJ2-1, the CDR3 gives the full variable domain: GAGVSQSPSNKVTEKGKDVELRCDPISGHTALYWYRQSLGQGLEFLIYFQGNSAPDKSGLPSDRFSAERTGGSVSTLTIQRTQQEDSAVYLCASSLALLASGFFGPGTRLTVL.

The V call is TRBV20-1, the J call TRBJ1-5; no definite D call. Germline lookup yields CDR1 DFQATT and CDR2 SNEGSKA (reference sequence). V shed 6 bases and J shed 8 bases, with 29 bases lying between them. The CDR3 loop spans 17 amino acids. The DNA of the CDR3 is TGCAGTGCCGCCGAAGGACGGCGAGCGTCCGTCGCTAAGCCCCAGCATTTT. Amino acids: CSAAEGRRASVAKPQHF.

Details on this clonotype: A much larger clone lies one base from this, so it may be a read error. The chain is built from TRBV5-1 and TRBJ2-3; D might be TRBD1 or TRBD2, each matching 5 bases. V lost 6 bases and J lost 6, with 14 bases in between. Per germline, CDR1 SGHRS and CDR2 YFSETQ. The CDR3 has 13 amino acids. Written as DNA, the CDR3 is TGCGCCAGCACCTTCGAAGGGACGGATACGCAGTATTTT. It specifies CASTFEGTDTQYF. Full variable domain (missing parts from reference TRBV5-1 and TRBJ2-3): KAGVTQTPRYLIKTRGQQVTLSCSPISGHRSVSWYQQTPGQGLQFLFEYFSETQRNKGNFPGRFSGRQFSNSRSEMNVSTLELGDSALYLCASTFEGTDTQYFGPGTRLTVL.

This chain's CDR3 is CASGPRGQSTDTQYF. The DNA for the CDR3 is TGTGCCAGCGGCCCCCGGGGACAAAGCACAGATACGCAGTATTTT. This chain uses TRBV4-2 with TRBJ2-3, with a possible D match to TRBD1 (6 bases). The CDR3 covers 15 residues. Between the trimmed V and J ends, which lost 8 bases and 0 bases, there was a span of 15 bases. Germline V gene data show CDR1 as LGHNA and CDR2 as YNFKEQ.

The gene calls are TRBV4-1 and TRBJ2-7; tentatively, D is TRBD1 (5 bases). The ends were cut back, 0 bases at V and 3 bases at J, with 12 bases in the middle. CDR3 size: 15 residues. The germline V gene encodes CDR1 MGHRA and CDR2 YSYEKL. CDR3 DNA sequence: TGCGCCAGCAGCCAAGAAACAGGCATGGGCTACGAGCAGTACTTC. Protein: CASSQETGMGYEQYF.

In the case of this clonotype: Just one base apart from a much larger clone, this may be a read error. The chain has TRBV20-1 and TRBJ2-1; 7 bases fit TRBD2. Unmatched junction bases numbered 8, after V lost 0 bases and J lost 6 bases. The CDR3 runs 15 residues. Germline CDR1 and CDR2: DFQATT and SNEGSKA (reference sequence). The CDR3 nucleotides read TGCAGTGCTAGAGAGGCGGGAGCGGCCTGCAATGAGCAGTTCTTC. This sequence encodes CSAREAGAACNEQFF.

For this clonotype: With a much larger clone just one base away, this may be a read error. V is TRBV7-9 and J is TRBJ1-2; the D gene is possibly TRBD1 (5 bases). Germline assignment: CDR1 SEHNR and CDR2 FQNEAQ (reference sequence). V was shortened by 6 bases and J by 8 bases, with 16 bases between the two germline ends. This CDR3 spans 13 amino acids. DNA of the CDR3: TGTGCCAGCAGGTCGGGGGGGAGTTACGGCTACACCTTC. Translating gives CASRSGGSYGYTF.

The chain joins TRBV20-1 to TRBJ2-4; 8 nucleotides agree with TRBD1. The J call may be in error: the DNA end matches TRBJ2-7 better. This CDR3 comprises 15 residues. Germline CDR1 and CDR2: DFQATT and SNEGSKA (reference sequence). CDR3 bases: TGCAGTGCTAGGAGGTCAGGGGGCTCCCACTACGAGCAGTACTTC. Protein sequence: CSARRSGGSHYEQYF.

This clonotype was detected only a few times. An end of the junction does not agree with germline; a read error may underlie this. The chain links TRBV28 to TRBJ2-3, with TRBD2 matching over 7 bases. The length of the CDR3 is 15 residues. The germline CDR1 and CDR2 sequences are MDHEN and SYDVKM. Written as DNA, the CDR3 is TGTGCCAGCAGTTCCGCCCGGGGGGTCACAGGTACGCAGTATTTT. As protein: CASSSARGVTGTQYF.

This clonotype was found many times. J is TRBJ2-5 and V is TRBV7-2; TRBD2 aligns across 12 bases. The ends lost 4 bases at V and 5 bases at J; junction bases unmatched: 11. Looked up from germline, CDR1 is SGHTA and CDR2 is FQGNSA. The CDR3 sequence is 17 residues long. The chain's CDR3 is CASSYGLAGLSGETQYF. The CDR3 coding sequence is TGTGCCAGCAGCTACGGACTAGCGGGATTGTCCGGGGAGACCCAGTACTTC.

The CDR3 spells CASSLIGTSPYEQYF. The CDR3 nucleotides read TGCGCCAGCAGCCTCATTGGGACTAGTCCCTACGAGCAGTACTTC. This rearrangement joins TRBV5-1 to TRBJ2-7; 8 nucleotides align to TRBD2. The germline CDR1 and CDR2 sequences are SGHRS and YFSETQ. The CDR3 is 15 amino acids. The trim removed 4 bases at V and 2 bases at J, leaving 8 bases unmatched.

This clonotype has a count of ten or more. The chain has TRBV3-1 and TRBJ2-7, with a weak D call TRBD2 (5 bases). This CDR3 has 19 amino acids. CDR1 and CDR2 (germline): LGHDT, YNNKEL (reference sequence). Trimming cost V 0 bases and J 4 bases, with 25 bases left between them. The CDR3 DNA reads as TGTGCCAGCAGCCAAGACCCCCCCCTTGGTGGGAGCGCCTCTTACGAGCAGTACTTC. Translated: CASSQDPPLGGSASYEQYF.

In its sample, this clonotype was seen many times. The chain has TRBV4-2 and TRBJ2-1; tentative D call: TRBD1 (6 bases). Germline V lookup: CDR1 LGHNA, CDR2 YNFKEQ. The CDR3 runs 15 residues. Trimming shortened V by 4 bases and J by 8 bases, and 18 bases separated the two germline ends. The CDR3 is CASSLYRALGDEQFF. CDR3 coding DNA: TGTGCCAGCAGCCTTTACAGGGCCCTCGGCGATGAGCAGTTCTTC.

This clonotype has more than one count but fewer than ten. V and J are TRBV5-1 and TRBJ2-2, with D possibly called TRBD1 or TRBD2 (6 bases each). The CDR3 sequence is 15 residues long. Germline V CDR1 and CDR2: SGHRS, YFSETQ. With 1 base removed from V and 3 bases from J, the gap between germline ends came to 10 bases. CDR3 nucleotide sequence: TGCGCCAGCAGCTTGAAGGGGGGCGACACCGGGGAGCTGTTTTTT. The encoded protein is CASSLKGGDTGELFF.

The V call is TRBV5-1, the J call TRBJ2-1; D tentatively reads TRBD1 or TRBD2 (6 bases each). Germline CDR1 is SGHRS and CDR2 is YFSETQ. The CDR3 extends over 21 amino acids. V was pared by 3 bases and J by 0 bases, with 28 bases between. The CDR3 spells CASSSTSEQGLVRVSYNEQFF. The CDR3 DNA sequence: TGCGCCAGCAGCTCGACCTCAGAACAGGGACTGGTCAGGGTCTCCTACAATGAGCAGTTCTTC.

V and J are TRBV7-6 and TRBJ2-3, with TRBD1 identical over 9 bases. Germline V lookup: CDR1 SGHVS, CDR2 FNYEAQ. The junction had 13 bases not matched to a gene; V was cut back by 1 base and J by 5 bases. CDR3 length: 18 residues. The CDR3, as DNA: TGTGCCAGCAGCTTAGAGGAGGCCGGGACAGGGTGCATAGATACGCAGTATTTT. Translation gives CASSLEEAGTGCIDTQYF.

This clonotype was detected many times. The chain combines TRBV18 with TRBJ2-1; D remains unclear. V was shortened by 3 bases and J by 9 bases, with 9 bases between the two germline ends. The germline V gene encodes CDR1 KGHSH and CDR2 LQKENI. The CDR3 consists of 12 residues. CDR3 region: CASSPPSREQFF. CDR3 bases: TGTGCCAGCTCACCCCCTTCTCGTGAGCAGTTCTTC.

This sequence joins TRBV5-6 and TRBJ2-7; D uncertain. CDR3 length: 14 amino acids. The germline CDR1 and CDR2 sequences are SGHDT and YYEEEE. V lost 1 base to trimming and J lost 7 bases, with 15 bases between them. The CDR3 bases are TGTGCCAGCAGCTTGACGTCAAATCTCAATGAGCAGTACTTC. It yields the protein CASSLTSNLNEQYF.

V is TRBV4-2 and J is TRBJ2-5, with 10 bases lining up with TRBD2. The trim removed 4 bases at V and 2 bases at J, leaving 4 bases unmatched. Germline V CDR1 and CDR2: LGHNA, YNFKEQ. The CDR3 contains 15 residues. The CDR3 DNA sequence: TGTGCCAGCAGCCCTAGCGGGAGCCTACAAGAGACCCAGTACTTC. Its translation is CASSPSGSLQETQYF.

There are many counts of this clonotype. In DNA form, the CDR3 reads TGCGCCAGCAGCTTGGACGGCCAGGGTAGGACTGAAGCTTTCTTT. Translated: CASSLDGQGRTEAFF. The rearrangement uses TRBV5-1 and TRBJ1-1; a possible D gene is TRBD1 (5 bases). V lost 0 bases to trimming and J lost 5 bases, with 14 bases between them. The CDR3 runs to 15 residues. CDR1 is SGHRS, CDR2 YFSETQ, per germline.